These T cell receptor beta chains were read from a single sample in a study of cytomegalovirus exposure and HLA in healthy donors. TCRdb's copy holds only in-frame clones and misses some; the assay was immunoSEQ multiplex PCR. Found here are some 120,000 clones, 75% to 85% of them singletons; the top ten hold just over 2.5%. Material: PBMCs. The receptors derive from a man younger than 45 in good health and CMV-seronegative. The CDR3 runs from the conserved cysteine through the conserved F or W. The D gene is left open where the match is weak. Only part of the rows carry a size: once, few, many, or a class if the clone is expanded.

j_gene,v_gene,abundance,d_gene,CDR3nt,CDR3aa
TRBJ1-2,TRBV6-1,once,NA,TGTGCCAGCAGTGAACAGGGTAACTATGGCTACACCTTC,CASSEQGNYGYTF
TRBJ1-5,TRBV27,NA,NA,TGTGCCAGCAGTTTCGGCAATCAGCCCCAGCATTTT,CASSFGNQPQHF
TRBJ2-5,TRBV2,NA,TRBD2,TGTGCCAGCCTCACCAGCGGGGCCGGAGAGACCCAGTACTTC,CASLTSGAGETQYF
TRBJ2-2,TRBV10-2,NA,TRBD2,TGCGCCAGCAGTTCCGGGACTAGCGGATACACCGGGGAGCTGTTTTTT,CASSSGTSGYTGELFF
TRBJ1-1,TRBV29-1,NA,TRBD1,TGCAGCGTGGGACAGGGGGCCGCCACTGAAGCTTTCTTT,CSVGQGAATEAFF
TRBJ2-6,TRBV27,once,TRBD1,TGTGCCAGCAACCCGACAGGGGCTGGGGCCAACGTCCTGACTTTC,CASNPTGAGANVLTF
TRBJ1-2,TRBV5-4,NA,NA,TGTGCCAGCAGCAGCGGCGCTCGGAGCTATGGCTACACCTTC,CASSSGARSYGYTF
TRBJ2-7,TRBV7-2,NA,TRBD2,TGTGCCAGCAGCTTTATCACGAGCGGGAGTGGCGAGCAGTACTTC,CASSFITSGSGEQYF
TRBJ2-2,TRBV4-3,NA,NA,TGCGCCAGCAGCCAATCCCATAGAACAGGCACCGGGGAGCTGTTTTTT,CASSQSHRTGTGELFF
TRBJ1-1,TRBV18,few,NA,TGTGCCAGCTCGCGGGCGCGTGAAGCTTTCTTT,CASSRAREAFF
TRBJ1-5,TRBV10-2,NA,NA,TGCGCCAGCAGTGAGTCGACTCTTGGTCAGCCCCAGCATTTT,CASSESTLGQPQHF
TRBJ2-1,TRBV28,NA,TRBD2,TGTGCCAGCAGTTACACCGGAATAGGGACTAGCGGGAGACATGAGCAGTTCTTC,CASSYTGIGTSGRHEQFF
TRBJ1-1,TRBV30,few,NA,TGTGCCTGGAGTCCCTACACTGAAGCTTTCTTT,CAWSPYTEAFF
TRBJ2-5,TRBV4-2,NA,NA,TGTGCCAGCGGCGGCCGGGATTACCAAGAGACCCAGTACTTC,CASGGRDYQETQYF
TRBJ2-5,TRBV29-1,NA,TRBD1,TGCAGCGGGGGGACAGGGGAAGAGACCCAGTACTTC,CSGGTGEETQYF
TRBJ2-3,TRBV10-3,NA,TRBD1,TGTGCCATCAGTGAGTCCAGCATATTGGACAGGAGCACAGATACGCAGTATTTT,CAISESSILDRSTDTQYF
TRBJ1-2,TRBV6-1,few,NA,TGTGCCAGCAGCGCAATACAGGGTCTTGGCTACCCCTTC,CASSAIQGLGYPF
TRBJ2-5,TRBV11-2,NA,TRBD1,TGTGCCAGCAGCTTTACCCGACAGGGGGCTCTAAAGACCCAGTACTTC,CASSFTRQGALKTQYF
TRBJ2-3,TRBV29-1,NA,TRBD1,TGCAGCGTGCCTGGACAGGTGACAGATACGCAGTATTTT,CSVPGQVTDTQYF
TRBJ1-5,TRBV5-4,NA,NA,TGTGCCAGCAGCTTTGAGGATCAGCCCCAGCATTTT,CASSFEDQPQHF
TRBJ2-7,TRBV9,NA,NA,TGTGCCAGCAGCGGCCGGGAGAACGAGCAGTACTTC,CASSGRENEQYF
TRBJ2-3,TRBV5-1,NA,TRBD2,TGCGCCAGCAGCGCGGACCCTAGCGGGAGAACAGATACGCAGTATTTT,CASSADPSGRTDTQYF
TRBJ2-5,TRBV6-5,NA,TRBD1,TGTGCCAGCAGTAAAGGACAGGGGATGAGGGAGACCCAGTACTTC,CASSKGQGMRETQYF
TRBJ2-1,TRBV6-1,NA,TRBD2,TGTGCCAGCAGTGAACCCGGACTAGCGGATGAGCAGTTCTTC,CASSEPGLADEQFF
TRBJ2-5,TRBV28,NA,TRBD2,TGTGCCAGCAGTTTAAGAGTAGGGACTAGCGGCCAAGAGACCCAGTACTTC,CASSLRVGTSGQETQYF
TRBJ1-3,TRBV29-1,NA,TRBD1,TGCAGCGTTGTCGGAGGTTTCGGGACAGGGGGCGGTGGAAACACCATATATTTT,CSVVGGFGTGGGGNTIYF
TRBJ1-5,TRBV9,NA,NA,TGTGCCAGCAGCCCAGGGAGCAATCAGCCCCAGCATTTT,CASSPGSNQPQHF
TRBJ1-4,TRBV7-9,NA,NA,TGTGCCAGCAGGGACACTAATGAAGAAAAACTGTTTTTT,CASRDTNEEKLFF
TRBJ2-1,TRBV9,NA,NA,TGTGCCAGCAGCGGGGGGGGCAGCGGATACAATGAGCAGTTCTTC,CASSGGGSGYNEQFF
TRBJ1-2,TRBV4-3,NA,TRBD1,TGCGCCAGCAGCCAATCTGGACAGGGCAGGAACACCTTC,CASSQSGQGRNTF
TRBJ2-7,TRBV6-6,few,TRBD2,TGTGCCAGCAGTTCCGTCGGGACTAGCTACGAGCAGTACTTC,CASSSVGTSYEQYF
TRBJ2-7,TRBV7-9,NA,NA,TGTTCCAGCAGCTTAGCAGCGGACGAGCAGTACTTC,CSSSLAADEQYF
TRBJ1-1,TRBV7-8,once,NA,TGTGCCAGCAGCCTCCTGAGCCTAGAAGCTTTCTTT,CASSLLSLEAFF
TRBJ2-1,TRBV6-5,NA,TRBD1,TGTGCCAGCAGTTACTTTGGACAGGGGCCTTACAATGAGCAGTTCTTC,CASSYFGQGPYNEQFF
TRBJ1-4,TRBV2,NA,NA,TGTGCCAGCTTCAGGGGTGGTGAAAAACTGTTTTTT,CASFRGGEKLFF
TRBJ2-1,TRBV10-1,NA,TRBD1,TGCGCCAGCAGTCCCGGGACAGGGTTCGGTTCGTATGAGCAGTTCTTC,CASSPGTGFGSYEQFF
TRBJ1-1,TRBV27,NA,NA,TGTGCCAGCAGTTTATCGGGGGGTCCAGGTAGTACTGAAGCTTTCTTT,CASSLSGGPGSTEAFF
TRBJ1-1,TRBV19,NA,NA,TGTGCCAGTAGTAATGAGGTTGCTGAAGCTTTCTTT,CASSNEVAEAFF
TRBJ1-5,TRBV28,NA,NA,TGTGCCAGCAGAAAACAGCATCAGCCCCAGCATTTT,CASRKQHQPQHF
TRBJ1-1,TRBV4-1,NA,NA,TGCGCCAGCAGCCAAATGAGGAACACTGAAGCTTTCTTT,CASSQMRNTEAFF
TRBJ1-2,TRBV5-1,NA,TRBD1,TGCGCCAGCAGCTTAACGGACAGGGGGACTACTAACTATGGCTACACCTTC,CASSLTDRGTTNYGYTF
TRBJ2-1,TRBV4-1,few,TRBD2,TGCGCCAGCAGCTCCGCGCCCGGGACTACACTGGGCGATGAGCAGTTCTTC,CASSSAPGTTLGDEQFF
TRBJ2-1,TRBV10-3,NA,TRBD2,TGTGCCATCAGTGATGTAGCGGGAGGAGTGGATGAGCAGTTCTTC,CAISDVAGGVDEQFF
TRBJ2-7,TRBV21-1,NA,NA,TGTGCCAGCAGCAAAGAAGAGCTAGGGACTAGCGGGAGGGTTTGGTACGAGCAGTACTTC,CASSKEELGTSGRVWYEQYF
TRBJ2-1,TRBV7-6,NA,TRBD2,TGTGCCAGCAGCTCTAGCGGGGTGTACAATGAGCAGTTCTTC,CASSSSGVYNEQFF
TRBJ1-2,TRBV5-4,NA,NA,TGTGCCAGCAGCTTGGTTGAGACAATTCCATATGGCTACACCTTC,CASSLVETIPYGYTF
TRBJ2-1,TRBV7-9,NA,NA,TGTGCCAGCAGCACTAGCCCGGGGGTCAATGAGCAGTTCTTC,CASSTSPGVNEQFF
TRBJ1-1,TRBV6-1,NA,TRBD1,TGTGCCAGCAAAAAACAGGGGGGCACTGAAGCTTTCTTT,CASKKQGGTEAFF
TRBJ2-5,TRBV9,NA,NA,TGTGCCAGCAGCCCCCAGCTCGGGGAGAACCAGTACTTC,CASSPQLGENQYF
TRBJ2-7,TRBV7-8,NA,TRBD2,TGTGCCAGCAGCTGGGGACTAGCAGCTTACGAGCAGTACTTC,CASSWGLAAYEQYF
TRBJ2-5,TRBV5-1,NA,TRBD1,TGCGCCAGCAGCTTGGTGGGACAGGGGGCAGAGACCCAGTACTTC,CASSLVGQGAETQYF
TRBJ2-1,TRBV19,NA,NA,TGTGCCAGTAGTACAACGCGGGACGCCCGACAGAGCAATGAGCAGTTCTTC,CASSTTRDARQSNEQFF
TRBJ1-2,TRBV15,NA,NA,TGTGCCACCAGCACAACGGGACTCGGTACGAGCTACACCTTC,CATSTTGLGTSYTF
TRBJ2-2,TRBV4-1,NA,NA,TGCGCCAGCAGCCATCCCCACTCTGGCGGGGAGCTGTTTTTT,CASSHPHSGGELFF